What follows is one TCR beta chain and its context. Generated by immunoSEQ multiplex PCR, the TCRdb table keeps only in-frame clones and is missing some. The sample has about 200,000 clones; roughly 90% are singletons. This sample was included in a study of blood T cell repertoires in COVID-19. The CDR3 covers 14 residues. The ends lost 8 bases at V and 5 bases at J; junction bases unmatched: 5. Germline V gives CDR1 KGHSH, CDR2 LQKENI. The specimen sequenced was peripheral blood. V usage is TRBV18 and J usage is TRBJ1-5; TRBD1 agrees at 11 bases. This sequence originates from a man aged 55 to 70 who had recovered from COVID-19. CDR3: CASQGTGGDQPQHF. CDR3 nucleotides: TGTGCCAGCCAAGGGACAGGGGGTGATCAGCCCCAGCATTTT.